These 13 T cell receptor beta chains came from one sample sequenced in a study of T cell repertoires in cytomegalovirus infection. MiXCR, run by TCRdb on the reads, gives a single entry per CDR3 protein. Here the sample spans just over 150,000 distinct CDR3 sequences, around 22% being singletons. The source material was PBMCs. The receptors were sampled from a human donor in good health (CMV status not recorded). Some clones in this sample may be carry-over from other donors' samples.

The V and J genes are TRBV30 and TRBJ1-5; D is unresolved. This CDR3 has 11 residues. Germline lookup yields CDR1 GTSNPN and CDR2 SVGIG (reference sequence). V was pared by 4 bases and J by 4 bases, with 5 bases between. The CDR3 spells CAWNPNQPQHF. The DNA of the CDR3 is TGTGCCTGGAACCCTAATCAGCCCCAGCATTTT. Full variable domain (outside the CDR3, taken from reference TRBV30 and TRBJ1-5): SQTIHQWPATLVQPVGSPLSLECTVEGTSNPNLYWYRQAAGRGLQLLFYSVGIGQISSEVPQNLSASRPQDRQFILSSKKLLLSDSGFYLCAWNPNQPQHFGDGTRLSIL.

This clonotype was seen more than once but under ten times. V gene TRBV28 combines with J gene TRBJ2-5; D gene uncertain. The germline V gene encodes CDR1 MDHEN and CDR2 SYDVKM. This CDR3 comprises 13 residues. With 3 bases removed from V and 5 bases from J, the gap between germline ends came to 10 bases. CDR3: CASSFRFAETQYF. The CDR3 region has the DNA TGTGCCAGCAGTTTTCGATTCGCGGAGACCCAGTACTTC.

At least ten counts were recorded for this clonotype. The chain joins TRBV12-3 or TRBV12-4 to TRBJ1-2; D uncertain. The CDR3 is made up of 12 amino acids. V gave up 8 bases and J gave up 2 bases, with 9 bases separating them. The CDR3 reads CASSPRNYGYTF. The CDR3 DNA reads TGTGCCAGCTCACCTCGGAACTATGGCTACACCTTC.

The rearrangement joins TRBV12-3 or TRBV12-4 to TRBJ1-5; D is uncertain. Trimming stripped 3 bases from V and 0 bases from J, with 3 bases between. The CDR3 length is 13 residues. Here the CDR3 reads CASSFLSNQPQHF. CDR3 in DNA: TGTGCCAGCAGTTTTCTTAGCAATCAGCCCCAGCATTTT.

This clonotype has only one observation. The rearrangement links TRBV6-2 or TRBV6-3 to TRBJ2-1; 10 nucleotides match TRBD2. With V trimmed by 5 bases and J by 8 bases, 6 bases remained unmatched. The CDR3 runs 14 residues. The germline gives CDR1 MNHEY, CDR2 SVGEGT. The CDR3 sequence: CASSTTSGLYEQFF. In DNA, the CDR3 is TGTGCCAGCAGTACGACTAGCGGGTTGTATGAGCAGTTCTTC.

Regarding this clonotype: The junction does not match germline at one end; this may be a read error. This rearrangement joins TRBV7-4 to TRBJ2-7; no clear D. Germline V gene lookup returns CDR1 SGHVT and CDR2 SQSDAQ. The CDR3 is 14 amino acids. The CDR3 DNA sequence: TGTGCCAGCAGCGTAACGACACGTTCCTACGAGCGGTACTTC. It specifies CASSVTTRSYERYF.

The gene calls are TRBV28 and TRBJ2-2; 7 nucleotides agree with TRBD2. The V and J ends lost 4 bases and 0 bases, in that order; junction bases with no gene match: 11. This CDR3 spans 18 amino acids. Germline CDR1 reads MDHEN; CDR2 reads SYDVKM. DNA for the CDR3: TGTGCCAGCAGTTCTACCTTAGCGGGTACATCGAACACCGGGGAGCTGTTTTTT. The encoded protein is CASSSTLAGTSNTGELFF.

The rearrangement joins TRBV12-5 to TRBJ1-2; the D is unclear. Germline V lookup: CDR1 LGHNT, CDR2 FRNRAP. There are 13 residues in the CDR3. V dropped 3 bases and J dropped 4 bases, with 9 bases sitting between them. CDR3 region: CASGFSTLYGYTF. CDR3 DNA sequence: TGTGCTAGTGGTTTCAGTACTCTCTATGGCTACACCTTC.

J is TRBJ2-7 and V is TRBV5-6; possibly TRBD2 for D (5 bases). Germline V gene lookup returns CDR1 SGHDT and CDR2 YYEEEE. The CDR3 extends over 13 amino acids. V was shortened by 3 bases and J by 2 bases, with 9 bases between the two germline ends. As DNA, the CDR3 is TGTGCCAGCAGCTCGGACTTCACCTACGAGCAGTACTTC. Amino acid sequence: CASSSDFTYEQYF.

This clonotype has at least ten counts. V usage is TRBV19 and J usage is TRBJ1-4, with 7 bases fitting TRBD1. The CDR3 length is 13 residues. CDR1 LNHDA and CDR2 SQIVND come from the germline V gene (reference sequence). V trimming: 7 bases; J trimming: 5 bases; junction bases outside the gene matches: 4. The CDR3 is CASTDRENEKLFF. The CDR3 DNA follows: TGTGCCAGTACCGACAGGGAAAATGAAAAACTGTTTTTT.

This rearrangement joins TRBV28 to TRBJ1-4; the match to TRBD1 covers 7 bases. Germline loops: CDR1 MDHEN, CDR2 SYDVKM. The CDR3 has 15 amino acids. The J segment lost 5 bases and the V segment lost 4 bases, leaving 7 bases of the junction unmatched. The CDR3 coding sequence is TGTGCCAGCAGTTCCCGGGACAGCAGGAATGAAAAACTGTTTTTT. Protein product: CASSSRDSRNEKLFF. Looking up the rest from reference TRBV28 and TRBJ1-4 gives the full variable domain: DVKVTQSSRYLVKRTGEKVFLECVQDMDHENMFWYRQDPGLGLRLIYFSYDVKMKEKGDIPEGYSVSREKKERFSLILESASTNQTSMYLCASSSRDSRNEKLFFGSGTQLSVL.

V and J are TRBV28 and TRBJ1-1; maybe TRBD1 (5 bases). The CDR3 spans 14 residues. Germline CDR1 MDHEN, CDR2 SYDVKM. V was clipped by 1 base and J by 4 bases, with 10 bases between them. This CDR3 reads CASSLYGTSTEAFF. The CDR3 nucleotides are TGTGCCAGCAGTTTATACGGGACCAGCACTGAAGCTTTCTTT.

This clonotype was counted many times. The chain couples TRBV7-9 to TRBJ2-5; D remains unclear. The germline V gene encodes CDR1 SEHNR and CDR2 FQNEAQ (reference sequence). CDR3 size: 15 residues. V lost 3 bases, J lost 3 bases, and 14 bases lay in between. CDR3 sequence reads: CASSFTTGLEETQYF. The CDR3 DNA reads TGTGCCAGCAGCTTTACAACCGGCCTAGAAGAGACCCAGTACTTC. Looking up the rest from reference TRBV7-9 and TRBJ2-5 gives the full variable domain: DTGVSQNPRHKITKRGQNVTFRCDPISEHNRLYWYRQTLGQGPEFLTYFQNEAQLEKSRLLSDRFSAERPKGSFSTLEIQRTEQGDSAMYLCASSFTTGLEETQYFGPGTRLLVL.